This T cell receptor (beta chain) originates from a study of cytomegalovirus exposure and HLA in healthy donors. Broader study findings: A later analysis appeared to link common viral pathogens to several of the most significant clusters.

Everyone who donated was a healthy bone marrow donor. To note about this clone: Its matching antigen is unknown.

Germline V gives CDR1 SQVTM, CDR2 ANQGSEA. The V and J ends lost 5 bases and 6 bases, in that order; junction bases with no gene match: 11. CDR3 length: 15 residues. The primer mix had 60 Vbeta and 13 Jbeta primers. Sequenced by immunoSEQ multiplex PCR; TCRdb stores in-frame clones only, minus some. This repertoire shows hundreds of thousands of clones, 77% found once; its top ten account for roughly 2.5%. This TCR was recovered from a woman aged 55-70 years in good health and CMV-seropositive. The sequencing input was PBMCs. The rearrangement links TRBV29-1 to TRBJ2-1, with 9 bases identical to TRBD1. The CDR3 coding sequence is TGCAGCGTTTCCGCCGGGACAGGGTTTAGCAATGAGCAGTTCTTC. It codes for CSVSAGTGFSNEQFF.